This TCR beta chain appears in the sequencing data of a study of radiotherapy plus CTLA-4 blockade in lung cancer. Assay: immunoSEQ multiplex PCR; the TCRdb copy retains only in-frame clones and omits some. This sample carries 120,000 or so clones, more than 80% of them seen once, and the ten largest clones take under 8%. The germline V and J ends were trimmed by 1 base and 8 bases, with 20 bases remaining between them. CDR1 and CDR2 (germline): SGDLS, YYNGEE. The CDR3 loop spans 16 amino acids. The clonotype was recovered from a human donor with non-small cell lung cancer that progressed on radiotherapy plus ipilimumab. The chain links TRBV9 to TRBJ2-3; D unclear. This specimen consisted of peripheral blood, obtained from a patient treated with radiotherapy plus ipilimumab. CDR3 amino acids: CASSVLPGVESGTQYF. CDR3 bases: TGTGCCAGCAGCGTACTCCCTGGGGTCGAAAGTGGTACGCAGTATTTT.